These 26 T cell receptor beta chains share one sample of origin, sequenced in a study of PD-L1 blockade in urothelial cancer. TCRdb keeps only in-frame clones here, not all; method: immunoSEQ multiplex PCR. The table has 40,000 to 55,000 clones, under 95% seen once. Time point in this sample: peripheral blood 6 weeks after treatment start. The starting material was PBMCs, obtained around atezolizumab (anti-PD-L1) treatment. All receptors come from a man between 65 and 85 years old with urothelial cancer.

This chain joins TRBV7-3 and TRBJ1-2, with D hard to call. The CDR3 runs to 11 residues. The germline V gene encodes CDR1 SGHTA and CDR2 FQGTGA. V was shortened by 2 bases and J by 6 bases, with 4 bases between the two germline ends. CDR3 amino acids: CASSLVDGYTF. The CDR3 DNA sequence: TGTGCCAGCAGCTTAGTAGATGGCTACACCTTC.

This clone was observed a few times. The chain uses TRBV9 and TRBJ1-3, with D perhaps matching TRBD1 (6 bases). Germline CDR1 reads SGDLS; CDR2 reads YYNGEE. V was pared by 0 bases and J by 0 bases, with 13 bases between. The CDR3 is made up of 17 amino acids. The CDR3 loop is CASSVGTAPNSGNTIYF. The CDR3 DNA reads TGTGCCAGCAGCGTAGGGACAGCCCCTAACTCTGGAAACACCATATATTTT.

This chain links TRBV4-1 with TRBJ2-2; possible D gene TRBD2, 5 bases. Trimming shortened V by 0 bases and J by 3 bases, and 14 bases separated the two germline ends. This CDR3 has 17 residues. Germline CDR1 MGHRA, CDR2 YSYEKL. The CDR3 protein is CASSQDVTAGHTGELFF. The CDR3 region has the DNA TGCGCCAGCAGCCAAGATGTCACGGCGGGCCACACCGGGGAGCTGTTTTTT.

The CDR3 DNA reads TGTGCCAGCAGTTTATACCCGGAGAGGTCAGGGAATGAGCAGTTCTTC. This translates into CASSLYPERSGNEQFF. This rearrangement joins TRBV27 to TRBJ2-1; weak D call: TRBD1 (5 bases). The CDR3 has 16 amino acids. Germline loops: CDR1 MNHEY, CDR2 SMNVEV (reference sequence). Trimming left V 1 base short and J 7 bases short, with 17 bases between.

CDR3 in DNA: TGTGCCAGCAGCTTTGGACAGGTTGTGGGTGAGCAGTACTTC. This sequence encodes CASSFGQVVGEQYF. The chain joins TRBV11-2 to TRBJ2-7, with 7 bases matching TRBD1. This CDR3 comprises 14 residues. The germline V gene has CDR1 SGHAT and CDR2 FQNNGV. Trimming removed 3 bases from V and 7 bases from J; junction bases left unmatched: 9. The full variable domain, its missing parts supplied by reference TRBV11-2 and TRBJ2-7, is EAGVAQSPRYKIIEKRQSVAFWCNPISGHATLYWYQQILGQGPKLLIQFQNNGVVDDSQLPKDRFSAERLKGVDSTLKIQPAKLEDSAVYLCASSFGQVVGEQYFGPGTRLTVT.

The V and J genes are TRBV7-2 and TRBJ2-1, with 8 bases lining up with TRBD2. The CDR3 consists of 16 residues. Germline CDR1 and CDR2: SGHTA and FQGNSA. V trimming: 5 bases; J trimming: 2 bases; junction bases outside the gene matches: 8. The CDR3 loop is CASSPVAGFAYNEQFF. The CDR3, as DNA: TGTGCCAGCAGCCCCGTAGCGGGGTTCGCCTACAATGAGCAGTTCTTC.

This sequence joins TRBV9 and TRBJ1-2; TRBD1 agrees at 10 bases. Germline V lookup: CDR1 SGDLS, CDR2 YYNGEE. There are 15 residues in the CDR3. V dropped 3 bases and J dropped 7; count of bases not matched to a gene: 9. The CDR3 sequence is CASSAPTGGSGGYTF. CDR3 nucleotide sequence: TGTGCCAGCAGCGCCCCGACAGGGGGCTCTGGTGGCTACACCTTC.

V usage is TRBV27 and J usage is TRBJ2-7; perhaps TRBD2 as D (5 bases). The V end was cut by 3 bases, the J end by 9 bases, with 21 bases between. Germline-derived CDR1 and CDR2 are MNHEY and SMNVEV (reference sequence). CDR3 length: 15 amino acids. The CDR3 nucleotides are TGTGCCAGCAGTTTGGCGGGCGGACCGGCCTTGGGGCAGTACTTC. This translates into CASSLAGGPALGQYF.

The chain couples TRBV27 to TRBJ2-1; 7 positions match TRBD1. The CDR3 consists of 15 residues. Germline loops: CDR1 MNHEY, CDR2 SMNVEV (reference sequence). V was clipped by 2 bases and J by 2 bases; unmatched bases: 3. Written as DNA, the CDR3 is TGTGCCAGCAGTTTACTGCAGGGGGCCTACAATGAGCAGTTCTTC. Protein sequence: CASSLLQGAYNEQFF.

This clone has just one count. The chain uses TRBV5-1 and TRBJ2-2, with 7 bases aligning to TRBD1. This CDR3 comprises 17 residues. From germline, CDR1 is SGHRS and CDR2 YFSETQ. V gave up 3 bases and J gave up 0 bases; unmatched junction bases: 8. CDR3 nucleotides: TGCGCCAGCAGCTGGAACACAGGGGCCACGAACACCGGGGAGCTGTTTTTT. Amino acids: CASSWNTGATNTGELFF.

The table lists this clone with a count of one. V usage is TRBV6-6 and J usage is TRBJ2-4, with TRBD2 as a possible D gene (6 bases). V lost 8 bases, J lost 1 base, and 15 bases lay in between. Per the germline V gene, CDR1 is MNHNY and CDR2 is SVGAGI (reference sequence). The CDR3 covers 15 residues. DNA for the CDR3: TGTGCCAGCTTCAAATCTGGGGGGGCCAAAAACATTCAGTACTTC. Residues: CASFKSGGAKNIQYF.

CDR3 bases: TGCGCCAGCACCCAGGTGGGACTAGGTGGTGAGACCCAGTACTTC. It is translated as CASTQVGLGGETQYF. The J gene is TRBJ2-5, the V gene TRBV5-1; 8 bases are a match to TRBD2. CDR1 is SGHRS and CDR2 is YFSETQ in the germline V gene. CDR3 size: 15 residues. The trim removed 6 bases at V and 5 bases at J, leaving 12 bases unmatched.

The V call is TRBV7-9, the J call TRBJ2-3; 11 bases agree with TRBD2. Losses at the gene ends were 5 bases for V and 4 bases for J; bases not matched to a gene: 8. The CDR3 contains 16 residues. The germline V gene has CDR1 SEHNR and CDR2 FQNEAQ (reference sequence). CDR3 in DNA: TGTGCCAGCAGCCCGTTAGCGGGAGGGCCTTCAGATACGCAGTATTTT. As protein: CASSPLAGGPSDTQYF.

The CDR3, as DNA: TGTGCCAGCAGCGCCCGACAGGGATCCGGGGAGCTGTTTTTT. Amino acid sequence: CASSARQGSGELFF. The chain carries TRBV5-4 and TRBJ2-2; 7 bases fit TRBD1. The CDR3 loop spans 14 amino acids. V lost 4 bases, J lost 6 bases, and 6 bases stayed unmatched. The germline gives CDR1 SGHNT, CDR2 YYREEE (reference sequence). The full variable domain, rest sourced from reference TRBV5-4 and TRBJ2-2, is ETGVTQSPTHLIKTRGQQVTLRCSSQSGHNTVSWYQQALGQGPQFIFQYYREEENGRGNFPPRFSGLQFPNYSSELNVNALELDDSALYLCASSARQGSGELFFGEGSRLTVL.

The chain employs TRBV5-1 and TRBJ2-1; D gene ambiguous. The V gene lost 0 bases and the J gene lost 4 bases, with 14 bases spanning the gap. The germline V gene encodes CDR1 SGHRS and CDR2 YFSETQ. The CDR3 spans 16 residues. Here the CDR3 reads CASSLGARSGYNEQFF. The CDR3, as DNA: TGCGCCAGCAGCTTGGGGGCCAGGTCTGGGTACAATGAGCAGTTCTTC. The full variable domain, completed using reference TRBV5-1 and TRBJ2-1, is KAGVTQTPRYLIKTRGQQVTLSCSPISGHRSVSWYQQTPGQGLQFLFEYFSETQRNKGNFPGRFSGRQFSNSRSEMNVSTLELGDSALYLCASSLGARSGYNEQFFGPGTRLTVL.

The V call is TRBV28, the J call TRBJ2-3; 8 nucleotides match TRBD2. CDR3 length equals 14 residues. The V gene end was trimmed by 3 bases and the J gene end by 4 bases; junction bases not matched to a gene: 3. Looked up from germline, CDR1 is MDHEN and CDR2 is SYDVKM. CDR3 sequence (DNA): TGTGCCAGCAGTTTTCGGGGGGGCCCAGATACGCAGTATTTT. Protein: CASSFRGGPDTQYF.

The chain links TRBV28 to TRBJ1-2, with D maybe TRBD1 (6 bases). The germline V gene encodes CDR1 MDHEN and CDR2 SYDVKM. The CDR3 is made up of 16 amino acids. The V end lost 4 bases, the J end lost 2 bases, and 17 bases lay between the germline ends. The CDR3 is CASSSGGGQGNYGYTF. The CDR3 nucleotides read TGTGCCAGCAGTTCCGGCGGGGGGCAAGGAAACTATGGCTACACCTTC.

This clone appeared a single time. The chain joins TRBV5-1 to TRBJ1-2; the D is unclear. In germline, CDR1 is SGHRS, CDR2 YFSETQ. Trimming took 4 bases from V and 7 from J, leaving 11 bases between them. The CDR3 is 12 residues long. CDR3 coding DNA: TGCGCCAGCAGCCTGGACCCGGGTGGCTACACCTTC. Translated, it gives CASSLDPGGYTF.

The V and J genes are TRBV19 and TRBJ2-3, with unresolved D. The CDR3 contains 11 residues. V dropped 6 bases and J dropped 6 bases, with 7 bases sitting between them. The germline CDR1 and CDR2 sequences are LNHDA and SQIVND (reference sequence). The CDR3 bases are TGTGCCAGTAGAGGAGACGATACGCAGTATTTT. Protein: CASRGDDTQYF.

The V and J genes are TRBV27 and TRBJ2-1; 12 bases match TRBD2. This CDR3 is 16 amino acids long. The trim removed 5 bases at V and 10 bases at J, leaving 12 bases unmatched. The V gene's germline CDR1 is MNHEY and CDR2 SMNVEV (reference sequence). Written as DNA, the CDR3 is TGTGCCAGCAGTCCGTGGACTAGCGGGACCCCCGCCGAGCAGTTCTTC. It translates to CASSPWTSGTPAEQFF.

This chain uses TRBV4-2 with TRBJ1-4, with 7 bases fitting TRBD1. The CDR3 sequence is 15 residues long. Losses at the gene ends were 2 bases for V and 6 bases for J; bases not matched to a gene: 6. CDR1 and CDR2 from the germline V gene are LGHNA and YNFKEQ. The CDR3 nucleotides are TGTGCCAGCAGCCAATCTACAGGGGTTGATGAAAAACTGTTTTTT. The encoded protein is CASSQSTGVDEKLFF.

V gene TRBV7-2 combines with J gene TRBJ1-5; D remains unclear. The CDR3 contains 17 residues. The V and J ends lost 2 bases and 3 bases respectively, with 17 bases between them. From germline, CDR1 is SGHTA and CDR2 FQGNSA. This chain's CDR3 is CASSLFGNTDFNQPQHF. CDR3 coding DNA: TGTGCCAGCAGCTTATTCGGGAACACAGACTTCAATCAGCCCCAGCATTTT.

The chain joins TRBV6-5 to TRBJ2-2, with D tentatively TRBD1 (6 bases). V was cut by 6 bases and J by 1 base, with 6 bases left in between. Germline V gives CDR1 MNHEY, CDR2 SVGAGI. The CDR3 contains 13 residues. As DNA, the CDR3 is TGTGCCAGCAGACAGGGGAACACCGGGGAGCTGTTTTTT. As protein: CASRQGNTGELFF.

This chain links TRBV5-1 with TRBJ1-5; D ambiguous. Germline CDR1 SGHRS, CDR2 YFSETQ. V lost 0 bases and J lost 0, with 10 bases in between. The CDR3 spans 16 residues. CDR3 sequence: CASSLEPGDSNQPQHF. CDR3 nucleotides: TGCGCCAGCAGCTTGGAGCCCGGGGATAGCAATCAGCCCCAGCATTTT. The entire variable domain, with the rest obtained from reference TRBV5-1 and TRBJ1-5, is as follows: KAGVTQTPRYLIKTRGQQVTLSCSPISGHRSVSWYQQTPGQGLQFLFEYFSETQRNKGNFPGRFSGRQFSNSRSEMNVSTLELGDSALYLCASSLEPGDSNQPQHFGDGTRLSIL.

The CDR3: CASSDMGSGTGGYEQYF. The CDR3 DNA reads TGTGCCAGCAGTGACATGGGATCCGGGACAGGGGGCTACGAGCAGTACTTC. The chain combines TRBV6-1 with TRBJ2-7, with 11 bases lining up with TRBD1. V lost 3 bases and J lost 3; bases outside the gene matches: 10. Germline V CDR1 and CDR2: MNHNS, SASEGT. The length of the CDR3 is 17 residues.

The rearrangement joins TRBV28 to TRBJ2-1, with TRBD2 identical over 12 bases. V was pared by 6 bases and J by 9 bases, with 9 bases of the junction left unmatched. Germline V CDR1 and CDR2: MDHEN, SYDVKM. The CDR3 contains 15 residues. CDR3 bases: TGTGCCAGCAGCCAGACTAGCGGGAGAGGGGGTGAGCAGTTCTTC. It codes for CASSQTSGRGGEQFF.